The next 21 T cell receptor beta chains were all read from a single sample in a study of low-dose radiotherapy and immunotherapy resistance in tumors. The time point here: after trial treatment. Treatment given: LDRT plus nivolumab, ipilimumab, low-dose cyclophosphamide and aspirin (RACIN trial). First-strand cDNA relied on TRAV- and TRBV-specific primers spanning alpha and beta chains. Over roughly 20 PCR cycles, TCRs were amplified from a constant-region primer and V-primer adapter. TCRdb passed the reads through MiXCR, listing each CDR3 protein once. The data contain under 95,000 distinct CDR3 sequences, around 17% of them singletons. The sequences come from PBMCs, collected after low-dose radiotherapy plus immunotherapy. These receptors were obtained from a male donor with prostate cancer.

The chain is built from TRBV18 and TRBJ1-1; 7 nucleotides line up with TRBD1. The CDR3 totals 14 residues. Germline-derived CDR1 and CDR2 are KGHSH and LQKENI. J was trimmed by 11 bases and V by 3 bases; bases with no gene match: 12. The CDR3 spells CASSPNRGRLSAFF. The DNA of the CDR3 is TGTGCCAGCTCACCGAATAGGGGGCGTTTGTCGGCTTTCTTT.

For this clonotype: This is likely an artifact of a read error, given a far larger clone one base away. The chain's CDR3 is CSVETASALSDEQYF. The CDR3 DNA is TGCAGCGTTGAAACGGCCAGCGCTCTTAGCGATGAGCAGTACTTC. The chain uses TRBV29-1 and TRBJ2-7; D possibly corresponds to TRBD2 (5 bases). V was pared by 2 bases and J by 7 bases, with 21 bases between. In germline, CDR1 is SQVTM, CDR2 ANQGSEA. This CDR3 has 15 amino acids.

This clonotype has ten or more counts. V gene TRBV7-9 combines with J gene TRBJ2-7; D is ambiguous. The CDR3 is 13 amino acids. Trimming cost V 6 bases and J 3 bases, with 12 bases left between them. Germline V gives CDR1 SEHNR, CDR2 FQNEAQ (reference sequence). The CDR3 DNA sequence: TGTGCCAGCAGAGGTGGGCTAGGCTACGAGCAGTACTTC. Translated: CASRGGLGYEQYF.

This clonotype has ten or more counts. The chain is built from TRBV28 and TRBJ1-2; no firm D call. The CDR3 has 15 residues. The germline gives CDR1 MDHEN, CDR2 SYDVKM. V lost 6 bases to trimming and J lost 0 bases, with 14 bases between them. Here the CDR3 DNA reads TGTGCCAGCAGGCGAGACACGTTGACTAACTATGGCTACACCTTC. This translates into CASRRDTLTNYGYTF.

The sample holds many counts of this clonotype. This rearrangement joins TRBV30 to TRBJ2-4, with D perhaps matching TRBD1 or TRBD2 (5 bases each). Trimming removed 3 bases at V and 7 bases at J, with 13 bases between. Germline CDR1 and CDR2: GTSNPN and SVGIG (reference sequence). This CDR3 has 13 amino acids. CDR3 bases: TGTGCCTGGAGCCGAGGGGAGACTAACATTCAGTACTTC. Translation: CAWSRGETNIQYF.

This clonotype was seen at least ten times. This sequence joins TRBV6-2 or TRBV6-3 and TRBJ2-7; a weak D match, TRBD1 (6 bases). CDR3 length: 13 residues. Looked up from germline, CDR1 is MNHEY and CDR2 is SVGEGT. V lost 2 bases and J 5 bases, leaving 10 bases between the germline ends. CDR3 amino acids: CASSYPGAHEQYF. The CDR3, as DNA: TGTGCCAGCAGTTACCCAGGGGCGCACGAGCAGTACTTC.

This clonotype appeared many times. The V call is TRBV27, the J call TRBJ2-1; D may be TRBD2 (6 bases). CDR1 and CDR2 (germline): MNHEY, SMNVEV (reference sequence). The CDR3 runs to 15 residues. V shed 4 bases and J shed 7 bases, with 17 bases lying between them. CDR3 sequence reads: CASSSRLGRWNEQFF. CDR3 sequence (DNA): TGTGCCAGCAGTTCCAGACTAGGTAGATGGAATGAGCAGTTCTTC.

Ten or more counts support this clonotype. The rearrangement uses TRBV20-1 and TRBJ1-1, with D tentatively TRBD1 (5 bases). Germline values: CDR1 DFQATT, CDR2 SNEGSKA (reference sequence). The V and J ends lost 0 bases and 5 bases respectively, with 16 bases between them. This CDR3 is 15 amino acids long. The CDR3: CSAREPIAGLTEAFF. The CDR3 nucleotides are TGCAGTGCTAGAGAGCCTATAGCAGGGTTAACTGAAGCTTTCTTT.

This clonotype was counted many times. V is TRBV6-1 and J is TRBJ2-7, with D hard to call. CDR3 length equals 14 residues. V gave up 3 bases and J gave up 0 bases, with 9 bases separating them. CDR1 and CDR2 from the germline V gene are MNHNS and SASEGT. The CDR3 DNA sequence: TGTGCCAGCAGTGATACAGTGGCCTCCTACGAGCAGTACTTC. Its protein is CASSDTVASYEQYF.

This clonotype was recorded many times. The V and J genes are TRBV5-1 and TRBJ1-4; D is unresolved. Germline values: CDR1 SGHRS, CDR2 YFSETQ. Trimming removed 5 bases from V and 3 bases from J, with 11 bases in between. This CDR3 contains 14 residues. The CDR3 DNA is TGCGCCAGCAGTTCGCGGGAACCTAATGAAAAACTGTTTTTT. Translated: CASSSREPNEKLFF.

This clonotype was seen ten or more times. J is TRBJ2-2 and V is TRBV11-3; D unresolved. This CDR3 contains 17 residues. CDR1 and CDR2 from the germline V gene are SGHNT and YENEEA. V lost 1 base and J 1 base, leaving 13 bases between the germline ends. For the CDR3, the DNA is TGTGCCAGCAGCTTAGCCGGGTGGACGCGGAACACCGGGGAGCTGTTTTTT. Its protein product is CASSLAGWTRNTGELFF.

This clonotype has at least ten counts. The genes are TRBV6-5 and TRBJ2-2, with 8 bases identical to TRBD2. Germline loops: CDR1 MNHEY, CDR2 SVGAGI. This CDR3 contains 16 residues. Trimming removed 1 base from V and 2 bases from J; junction bases left unmatched: 3. The CDR3 region has the DNA TGTGCCAGCAGTTACTTTAGCGGGACAAACACCGGGGAGCTGTTTTTT. This sequence encodes CASSYFSGTNTGELFF.

J is TRBJ2-5 and V is TRBV18; D uncertain. With 0 bases removed from V and 4 bases from J, the gap between germline ends came to 9 bases. The CDR3 covers 14 residues. Germline CDR1 KGHSH, CDR2 LQKENI. In nucleotides, the CDR3 is TGTGCCAGCTCACCACCCGCCAGGATAGAGACCCAGTACTTC. Its protein product is CASSPPARIETQYF.

With regard to this clonotype: A read error is the likely source, as a far larger clone sits one nucleotide away. This chain connects TRBV5-8 to TRBJ2-1; 10 nucleotides line up with TRBD2. The CDR3 extends over 17 amino acids. Germline V gives CDR1 SGHTS, CDR2 YDEGEE. CDR3 DNA: TGTGCCAGCAGCCAAGTGCCCCATAGCGGGGGGAACAATGAGCAGATCTTC. The encoded protein is CASSQVPHSGGNNEQIF.

This clonotype was observed many times. J is TRBJ1-1 and V is TRBV7-2; D remains unclear. The V gene's germline CDR1 is SGHTA and CDR2 FQGNSA. The length of the CDR3 is 14 residues. V dropped 1 base and J dropped 3 bases, with 9 bases sitting between them. The CDR3 protein is CASSLGVWDTEAFF. CDR3 nucleotides: TGTGCCAGCAGCTTAGGGGTCTGGGACACTGAAGCTTTCTTT.

This clonotype was recorded many times. The chain combines TRBV10-3 with TRBJ1-6, with TRBD1 as a possible D gene (5 bases). This CDR3 has 14 amino acids. CDR1 and CDR2 from the germline V gene are ENHRY and SYGVKD. Trimming shortened V by 3 bases and J by 7 bases, and 10 bases separated the two germline ends. The CDR3 DNA reads TGTGCCATCAGTGAATCGGACACCAATTCACCCCTCCACTTT. Translated, it gives CAISESDTNSPLHF.

This clonotype was seen many times. The chain links TRBV7-2 to TRBJ1-1; perhaps TRBD1 as D (6 bases). Trimming left V 4 bases short and J 1 base short, with 13 bases between. Germline V CDR1 and CDR2: SGHTA, FQGNSA. The CDR3 totals 15 residues. CDR3 nucleotides: TGTGCCAGCAGCTCCGGGGGGGCTCGGAACACTGAAGCTTTCTTT. Residues: CASSSGGARNTEAFF.

This clonotype showed up just a few times. A far larger clone differs by one base, so this is likely a read error. The chain is built from TRBV5-1 and TRBJ2-7; D call uncertain. This CDR3 comprises 15 residues. Trimming left V 0 bases short and J 7 bases short, with 17 bases between. Per the germline V gene, CDR1 is SGHRS and CDR2 is YFSETQ. The CDR3 DNA follows: TGCGCCAGCAGCTTGGAAGTTTCGAGCGTCAATGAGCAGTACTTC. This sequence encodes CASSLEVSSVNEQYF. The complete variable domain, with remaining parts taken from reference TRBV5-1 and TRBJ2-7, reads KAGVTQTPRYLIKTRGQQVTLSCSPISGHRSVSWYQQTPGQGLQFLFEYFSETQRNKGNFPGRFSGRQFSNSRSEMNVSTLELGDSALYLCASSLEVSSVNEQYFGPGTRLTVT.

This clonotype was found a few times. This chain joins TRBV27 and TRBJ2-7, with 13 bases that match TRBD2. The CDR3 has 15 amino acids. With 6 bases clipped from V and 2 bases from J, the junction kept 4 bases outside the gene matches. Germline CDR1 MNHEY, CDR2 SMNVEV (reference sequence). Here the CDR3 reads CASSTSGRATYEQYF. The CDR3 DNA is TGTGCCAGCAGCACTAGCGGGAGGGCCACCTACGAGCAGTACTTC.

This clonotype was counted many times. The chain carries TRBV11-1 and TRBJ1-1, with D uncertain. V lost 5 bases and J 1 base, leaving 8 bases between the germline ends. CDR3 length: 13 residues. In germline, CDR1 is SGHAT, CDR2 FQDESV (reference sequence). The CDR3 DNA sequence: TGTGCCAGCAGCCGCAGTGGGAACACTGAAGCTTTCTTT. Amino acids: CASSRSGNTEAFF.

This clonotype was seen ten or more times. The J gene is TRBJ2-5, the V gene TRBV29-1, with D unresolved. Trimming removed 2 bases from V and 0 bases from J, with 13 bases in between. The CDR3 loop spans 15 amino acids. Germline CDR1 SQVTM, CDR2 ANQGSEA. As DNA, the CDR3 is TGCAGCGTTGAACGCGGCACAGCGTACCAAGAGACCCAGTACTTC. Translating it yields CSVERGTAYQETQYF.